These T cell receptor beta chains were read from a single sample in a study of technical replicates of blood from a few donors. The assay was immunoSEQ multiplex PCR, and TCRdb's table has in-frame clones only and misses some. Here the sample spans about 79,000 clones, 94% being singletons. The specimen sequenced was T cells isolated from PBMCs. The receptors originated from a human donor in good health. CDR3s include the opening cysteine and the closing phenylalanine or tryptophan. Each record gives: D gene, CDR3 length, clone size, J gene, V gene, CDR3 protein, CDR3 DNA. D genes are given only for firm matches. Clone size is not always given. Where it is, it says once, few, many or a class for expanded clones.

>TRBD1|16|-|TRBJ2-7|TRBV18
CASSRYSGQGSYEQYF
TGTGCCAGCTCACGCTACTCGGGACAGGGCTCCTACGAGCAGTACTTC
>TRBD1|15|-|TRBJ1-5|TRBV5-1
CASSPGTGTNQPQHF
TGCGCCAGCAGCCCCGGGACAGGGACCAATCAGCCCCAGCATTTT
>-|15|-|TRBJ2-1|TRBV19
CASSGRGSSYNEQFF
TGTGCCAGTAGCGGCCGAGGGAGCTCCTACAATGAGCAGTTCTTC
>TRBD2|15|few|TRBJ2-2|TRBV2
CASSRLAGESGELFF
TGTGCCAGCAGTAGACTAGCGGGAGAGTCCGGGGAGCTGTTTTTT
>-|11|-|TRBJ1-1|TRBV11-3
CARRGDTEAFF
TGTGCCCGGCGGGGAGACACTGAAGCTTTCTTT
>TRBD2|16|-|TRBJ2-7|TRBV5-1
CASSLVFSGSSYEQYF
TGCGCCAGCAGCTTGGTCTTTAGCGGGAGTAGCTACGAGCAGTACTTC
>TRBD1|16|-|TRBJ2-7|TRBV5-1
CASSMGQGASHYEQYF
TGCGCCAGCAGCATGGGACAGGGGGCGTCCCACTACGAGCAGTACTTC
>-|14|once|TRBJ2-7|TRBV6-1
CASSEGQVSYEQYF
TGTGCCAGCAGTGAAGGACAGGTCTCCTACGAGCAGTACTTC
>-|12|-|TRBJ2-1|TRBV5-4
CASSSNRWREFF
TGTGCCAGCAGCTCTAATAGATGGCGGGAGTTCTTC
>TRBD2|18|-|TRBJ2-1|TRBV9
CASSVGSSGFRTYNEQFF
TGTGCCAGCAGCGTAGGGTCTAGCGGGTTTAGAACCTACAATGAGCAGTTCTTC
>TRBD1|14|-|TRBJ2-2|TRBV15
CATSRDGTGGELFF
TGTGCCACCAGCAGAGATGGGACAGGCGGGGAGCTGTTTTTT
>TRBD1|16|-|TRBJ1-5|TRBV6-1
CASSEVGRGLNQPQHF
TGTGCCAGCAGTGAAGTCGGCAGGGGGCTCAATCAGCCCCAGCATTTT
>TRBD1|17|-|TRBJ2-2|TRBV7-9
CASSLDSQGANTGELFF
TGTGCCAGCAGCCTAGACTCACAGGGGGCGAACACCGGGGAGCTGTTTTTT
>-|12|-|TRBJ1-3|TRBV2
CASSGGPATIYF
TGTGCCAGCAGTGGGGGCCCTGCCACCATATATTTT
>TRBD1|13|-|TRBJ2-5|TRBV5-1
CASTPTGRETQYF
TGCGCCAGCACGCCGACAGGGCGAGAGACCCAGTACTTC
>-|14|few|TRBJ1-1|TRBV30
CAWTTPGLGTEAFF
TGTGCCTGGACTACCCCAGGGCTCGGCACTGAAGCTTTCTTT
>TRBD1|14|-|TRBJ2-7|TRBV19
CASSIDRDRYEQYF
TGTGCCAGTAGTATCGACAGGGATCGCTACGAGCAGTACTTC